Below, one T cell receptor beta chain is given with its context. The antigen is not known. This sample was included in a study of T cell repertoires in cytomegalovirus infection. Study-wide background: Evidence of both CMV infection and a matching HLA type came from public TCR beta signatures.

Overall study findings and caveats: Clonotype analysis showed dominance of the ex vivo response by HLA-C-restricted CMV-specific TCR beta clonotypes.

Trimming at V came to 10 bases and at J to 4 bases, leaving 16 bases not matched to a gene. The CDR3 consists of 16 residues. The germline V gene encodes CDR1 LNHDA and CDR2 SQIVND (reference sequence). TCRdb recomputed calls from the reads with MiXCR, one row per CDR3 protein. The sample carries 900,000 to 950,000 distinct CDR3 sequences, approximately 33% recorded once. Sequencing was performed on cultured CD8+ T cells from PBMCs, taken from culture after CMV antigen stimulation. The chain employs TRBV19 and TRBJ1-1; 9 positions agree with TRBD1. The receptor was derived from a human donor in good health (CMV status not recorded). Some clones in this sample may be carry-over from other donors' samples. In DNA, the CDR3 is TGTGCCAACTACTGGGACGGGGAGACAGGGGGCACTGAAGCTTTCTTT. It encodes CANYWDGETGGTEAFF.